This TCR beta chain is from a study of control samples from healthy donors and cancer patients. Per the germline V gene, CDR1 is MNHEY and CDR2 is SVGAGI. V shed 7 bases and J shed 4 bases, with 13 bases lying between them. The CDR3 loop spans 13 amino acids. Clones were read by immunoSEQ multiplex PCR, and TCRdb kept only the in-frame ones, dropping some. The sample has fewer than 200,000 clones, approximately 94% seen once. This clone has a single count. The chain has TRBV6-5 and TRBJ1-2; unclear D gene. The TCR originated in a man aged 60 to 75 with colorectal cancer. The sequencing input was PBMCs. CDR3 sequence (DNA): TGTGCCAGCACCCCTTCAGGATCCTATGGCTACACCTTC. Protein sequence: CASTPSGSYGYTF.